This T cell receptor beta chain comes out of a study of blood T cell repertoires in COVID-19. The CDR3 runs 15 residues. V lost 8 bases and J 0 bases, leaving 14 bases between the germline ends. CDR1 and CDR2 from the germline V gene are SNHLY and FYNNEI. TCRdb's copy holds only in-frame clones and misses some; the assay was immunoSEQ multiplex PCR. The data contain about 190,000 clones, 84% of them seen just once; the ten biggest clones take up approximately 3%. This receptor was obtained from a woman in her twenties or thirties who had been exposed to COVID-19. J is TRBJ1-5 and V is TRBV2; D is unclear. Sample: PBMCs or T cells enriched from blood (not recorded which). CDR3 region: CASQIGFYSNQPQHF. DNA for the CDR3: TGTGCCAGCCAGATCGGGTTCTATAGCAATCAGCCCCAGCATTTT. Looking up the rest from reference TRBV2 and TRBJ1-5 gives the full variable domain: EPEVTQTPSHQVTQMGQEVILRCVPISNHLYFYWYRQILGQKVEFLVSFYNNEISEKSEIFDDQFSVERPDGSNFTLKIRSTKLEDSAMYFCASQIGFYSNQPQHFGDGTRLSIL.